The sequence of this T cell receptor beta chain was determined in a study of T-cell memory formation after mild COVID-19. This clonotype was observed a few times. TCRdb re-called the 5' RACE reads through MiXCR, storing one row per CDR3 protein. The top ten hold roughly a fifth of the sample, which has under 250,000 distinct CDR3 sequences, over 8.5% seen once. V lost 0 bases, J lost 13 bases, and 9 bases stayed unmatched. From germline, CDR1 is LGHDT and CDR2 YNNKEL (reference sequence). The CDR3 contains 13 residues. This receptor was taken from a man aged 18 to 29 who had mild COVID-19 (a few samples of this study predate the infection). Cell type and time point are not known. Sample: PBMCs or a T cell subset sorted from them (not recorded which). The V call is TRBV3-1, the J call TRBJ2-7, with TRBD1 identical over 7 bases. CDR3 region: CASSQERGGAPYF. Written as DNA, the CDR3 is TGTGCCAGCAGCCAAGAACGAGGGGGCGCACCTTACTTC.